A selection of T cell receptor beta chains follows, all from one sample in a study of T cells after yellow fever vaccination. In TCRdb, the 5' RACE reads were re-called with MiXCR into one record per CDR3 protein. The sample consists of hundreds of thousands of distinct CDR3 sequences, around an eighth of them appearing once. The sample in question was PBMCs, obtained on the day of the yellow fever booster vaccination. The receptors were sampled from a man under 40 who received the YFV17D yellow fever vaccine. Both conserved end residues are part of each CDR3. D genes are given only for firm matches. Rows may omit the clone size; those that give it use once, few, many or a size class.

CDR3 protein,CDR3 DNA,J gene,V gene,D gene,clone size
CASLHGGETQYF,TGTGCCAGCTTACACGGGGGGGAGACCCAGTACTTC,TRBJ2-5,TRBV11-2,TRBD2,-
CASGVGQYF,TGTGCCAGCGGGGTTGGGCAGTACTTC,TRBJ2-7,TRBV6-6,-,-
CASSSVERALPYNEQFF,TGTGCCAGCAGTTCCGTGGAGAGGGCCCTACCTTACAATGAGCAGTTCTTC,TRBJ2-1,TRBV6-5,-,-
CASNLAGPSYNEQFF,TGTGCCAGCAACCTAGCGGGCCCCTCCTACAATGAGCAGTTCTTC,TRBJ2-1,TRBV12-3/TRBV12-4,TRBD2,-
CASSTSMNTEAFF,TGTGCCAGCAGCACCAGTATGAACACTGAAGCTTTCTTT,TRBJ1-1,TRBV27,-,-
CATQRTGTSGQETQYF,TGCGCCACCCAGAGAACCGGGACTAGCGGTCAAGAGACCCAGTACTTC,TRBJ2-5,TRBV5-1,TRBD2,-
CASSPDRTQYF,TGTGCCAGCAGCCCCGACAGAACCCAGTACTTC,TRBJ2-5,TRBV7-2,-,many
CSVPRGGNEQFF,TGCAGTGTACCCCGGGGGGGGAATGAGCAGTTCTTC,TRBJ2-1,TRBV20-1,TRBD2,few
CSARTSGRLETQYF,TGCAGTGCTAGGACTAGCGGGAGGTTGGAGACCCAGTACTTC,TRBJ2-5,TRBV20-1,TRBD2,-
CASSPEDTGSAKNIQYF,TGTGCCAGCTCACCAGAGGACACGGGGTCAGCCAAAAACATTCAGTACTTC,TRBJ2-4,TRBV18,-,few
CASSLADGGEGRREQFF,TGCGCCAGCAGCTTGGCCGATGGGGGGGAGGGCCGACGTGAGCAGTTCTTC,TRBJ2-1,TRBV5-1,TRBD2,few
CASSQSRDRERNYGYTF,TGTGCCAGCAGCCAGTCCCGGGACAGGGAACGGAACTATGGCTACACCTTC,TRBJ1-2,TRBV7-9,TRBD1,-
CASRHLAGGTGELFF,TGTGCCAGCAGGCATCTAGCGGGAGGCACCGGGGAGCTGTTTTTT,TRBJ2-2,TRBV12-3/TRBV12-4,TRBD2,few
CASSFQAATNEKLFF,TGCGCCAGCAGCTTCCAGGCTGCAACTAATGAAAAACTGTTTTTT,TRBJ1-4,TRBV5-1,-,few
CASSVEVGGDNEQFF,TGTGCCAGCAGCGTAGAGGTAGGAGGCGACAATGAGCAGTTCTTC,TRBJ2-1,TRBV9,-,-
CASSLTSGRLEQYF,TGTGCCAGCAGCCTGACTAGCGGGAGGCTCGAGCAGTACTTC,TRBJ2-7,TRBV7-2,TRBD2,few
CASSRASGLAAEQYF,TGTGCCAGTAGTAGGGCATCGGGACTAGCGGCCGAGCAGTACTTC,TRBJ2-7,TRBV19,TRBD2,few
CSVKGNTEAFF,TGCAGCGTTAAGGGGAACACTGAAGCTTTCTTT,TRBJ1-1,TRBV29-1,-,few
CASSYSIDSSRGNEQFF,TGTGCCAGCAGTTACTCGATCGATTCGTCTCGGGGTAATGAGCAGTTCTTC,TRBJ2-1,TRBV6-5,-,few
CARVNRARAYEQYF,TGTGCCAGAGTAAACAGGGCAAGGGCCTACGAGCAGTACTTC,TRBJ2-7,TRBV21-1,-,few
CASSIIGGLETQYF,TGTGCCAGCAGTATAATAGGGGGGCTAGAGACCCAGTACTTC,TRBJ2-5,TRBV27,-,-
CASSLLDTSYEQYF,TGTGCCAGCAGTTTATTAGACACCTCCTACGAGCAGTACTTC,TRBJ2-7,TRBV12-3/TRBV12-4,-,-